This T cell receptor beta chain was retrieved from a study of T-cell reconstitution after alpha-beta-depleted transplantation in children. CDR1 is MGHRA, CDR2 YSYEKL, per germline. The CDR3 covers 15 residues. V was trimmed by 4 bases and J by 2 bases, leaving 12 bases between them. To note about this clonotype: Its antigen is unknown.

Study findings and constraints: Surviving recipient T cells and thymic progenitors accounted for the high day-60 TCRbeta diversity observed in some patients. Newly generated T cells supplied most T-cell counts and diversity one year post-transplant. Where alpha-beta T cells came from about two months after transplant was reportedly several hundred expanded graft clones.

The TCRbeta library incorporated unique molecular identifiers. TCRdb re-derived calls from the PCR reads in MiXCR, one entry per CDR3 protein. The sample has some 460,000 distinct CDR3 sequences; around 15% are singletons. This clonotype was obtained from a boy younger than two who had a stem cell transplant for Wiskott-Aldrich syndrome, so the T cells may come from the graft donor. This chain joins TRBV4-1 and TRBJ2-1; tentatively, D is TRBD1 (5 bases). Sequenced here: PBMCs, mostly from graft donor cells, sampled 360 days after TCRalphabeta/CD19-depleted stem cell transplant. The CDR3 protein is CASSLDSPPYNEQFF. The CDR3, as DNA: TGCGCCAGCAGCCTTGACAGCCCACCCTACAATGAGCAGTTCTTC.